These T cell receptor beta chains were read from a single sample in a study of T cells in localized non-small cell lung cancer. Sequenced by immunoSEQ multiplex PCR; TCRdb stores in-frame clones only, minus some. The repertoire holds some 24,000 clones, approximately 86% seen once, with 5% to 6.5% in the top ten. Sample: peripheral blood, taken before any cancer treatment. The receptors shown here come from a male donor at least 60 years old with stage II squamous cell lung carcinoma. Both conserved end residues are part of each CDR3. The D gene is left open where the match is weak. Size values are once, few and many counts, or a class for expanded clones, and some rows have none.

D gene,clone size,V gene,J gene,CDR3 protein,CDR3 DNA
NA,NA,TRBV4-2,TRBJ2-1,CASSQVTGDYNEQFF,TGTGCCAGCAGCCAAGTAACGGGGGACTACAATGAGCAGTTCTTC
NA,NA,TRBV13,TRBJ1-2,CASSLGPSGYTF,TGTGCCAGCAGCTTAGGCCCCTCTGGCTACACCTTC
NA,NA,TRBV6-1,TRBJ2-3,CASGELGTDTQYF,TGTGCCAGCGGGGAATTGGGCACAGATACGCAGTATTTT
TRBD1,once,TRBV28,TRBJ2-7,CASRPTGGAVEQYF,TGTGCCAGCAGACCGACAGGGGGCGCTGTCGAGCAGTACTTC
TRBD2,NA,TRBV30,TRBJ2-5,CAWRTSGWETQYF,TGTGCCTGGAGGACTAGCGGCTGGGAGACCCAGTACTTC
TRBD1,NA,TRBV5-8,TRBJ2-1,CASSLKGQYNEQFF,TGTGCCAGCAGCTTGAAGGGACAGTACAATGAGCAGTTCTTC
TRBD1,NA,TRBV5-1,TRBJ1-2,CASSRGTGYNYGYTF,TGCGCCAGCAGCCGGGGGACAGGTTATAACTATGGCTACACCTTC
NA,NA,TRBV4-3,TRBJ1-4,CASRGPTNEKLFF,TGCGCCAGCAGGGGGCCAACTAATGAAAAACTGTTTTTT
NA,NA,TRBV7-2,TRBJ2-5,CASSFGGGRVETQYF,TGTGCCAGCAGCTTTGGGGGGGGGCGTGTTGAGACCCAGTACTTC
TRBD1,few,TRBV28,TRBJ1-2,CASRVTGAGYTF,TGTGCCAGCAGGGTCACAGGGGCCGGCTACACCTTC
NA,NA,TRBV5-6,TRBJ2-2,CASSLAPGGELFF,TGTGCCAGCAGCTTGGCTCCTGGGGGGGAGCTGTTTTTT
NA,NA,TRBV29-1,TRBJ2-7,CSVAPGHEQYF,TGCAGCGTGGCCCCCGGTCACGAGCAGTACTTC
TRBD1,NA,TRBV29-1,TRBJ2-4,CSAQGQGDIQYF,TGCAGCGCACAGGGTCAGGGGGACATTCAGTACTTC
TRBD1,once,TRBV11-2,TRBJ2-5,CASSSTGVNQETQYF,TGTGCCAGCAGCTCGACAGGGGTAAACCAAGAGACCCAGTACTTC
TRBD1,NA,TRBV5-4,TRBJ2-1,CASSYRGEKEQFF,TGTGCCAGCAGTTACAGGGGGGAGAAGGAGCAGTTCTTC
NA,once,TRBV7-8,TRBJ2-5,CASSLWQALKETQYF,TGTGCCAGCAGCTTGTGGCAGGCCTTAAAAGAGACCCAGTACTTC
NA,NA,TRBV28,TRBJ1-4,CASSFRGDGGEKLFF,TGTGCCAGCAGTTTCAGAGGGGACGGGGGCGAAAAACTGTTTTTT
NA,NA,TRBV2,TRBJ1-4,CAGRAAASANEKLFF,TGTGCCGGTAGGGCCGCCGCTAGTGCTAATGAAAAACTGTTTTTT
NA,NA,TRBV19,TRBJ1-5,CASSIDRGNQPQHF,TGTGCCAGTAGTATAGACAGGGGCAATCAGCCCCAGCATTTT
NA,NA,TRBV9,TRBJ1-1,CASSAPGGANTEAFF,TGTGCCAGCAGCGCCCCTGGGGGGGCGAACACTGAAGCTTTCTTT
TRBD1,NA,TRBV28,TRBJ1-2,CASSQRGGQGTGYTF,TGTGCCAGCAGCCAGAGGGGGGGACAGGGTACTGGCTACACCTTC
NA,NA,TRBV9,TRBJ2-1,CASSVERGYNEQFF,TGTGCCAGCAGCGTAGAACGCGGATACAATGAGCAGTTCTTC
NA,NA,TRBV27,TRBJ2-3,CASSLSPRPSSDTQYF,TGTGCCAGCAGTTTATCCCCCCGGCCGTCTTCAGATACGCAGTATTTT
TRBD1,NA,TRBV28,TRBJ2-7,CASRQGSYEQYF,TGTGCCAGCCGACAGGGGTCCTACGAGCAGTACTTC
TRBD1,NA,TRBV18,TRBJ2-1,CASSPGTGAFEQFF,TGTGCCAGCTCACCCGGGACAGGGGCTTTTGAGCAGTTCTTC
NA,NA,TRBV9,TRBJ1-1,CASSPSWGQGAFF,TGTGCCAGCAGTCCTTCTTGGGGGCAGGGAGCTTTCTTT
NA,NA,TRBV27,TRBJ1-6,CASSTGRLRGNSPLHF,TGTGCCAGCAGTACCGGACGGCTGAGGGGTAATTCACCCCTCCACTTT
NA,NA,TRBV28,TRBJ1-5,CAILPGTAMGQPQHF,TGTGCCATCCTGCCCGGGACCGCAATGGGACAGCCCCAGCATTTT
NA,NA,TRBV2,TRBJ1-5,CASRADSLNQPQHF,TGTGCCAGCAGGGCGGACAGTCTTAATCAGCCCCAGCATTTT
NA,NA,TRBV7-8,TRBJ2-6,CASSPLRQDHTPSNVLTF,TGTGCCAGCAGCCCTTTACGACAGGACCACACTCCATCCAACGTCCTGACTTTC
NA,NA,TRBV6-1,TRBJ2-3,CASSEEWPDTQYF,TGTGCCAGCAGTGAAGAATGGCCAGATACGCAGTATTTT
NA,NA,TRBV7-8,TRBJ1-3,CASSLAGTDSGNTIYF,TGTGCCAGCAGCTTAGCTGGGACCGACTCTGGAAACACCATATATTTT
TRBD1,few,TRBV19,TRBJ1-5,CASSIDLVGGTGGQPQHF,TGTGCCAGTAGTATAGATCTGGTCGGGGGGACAGGGGGCCAGCCCCAGCATTTT
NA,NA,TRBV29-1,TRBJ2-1,CSVEGRSSYNEQFF,TGCAGCGTTGAGGGCAGAAGCTCCTACAATGAGCAGTTCTTC
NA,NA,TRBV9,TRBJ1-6,CASSTGSAYNSPLHF,TGTGCCAGCTCTACGGGTAGCGCCTATAATTCACCCCTCCACTTT
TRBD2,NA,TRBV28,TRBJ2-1,CASSLSQPGLGGNEQFF,TGTGCCAGCAGTTTGTCCCAACCGGGACTGGGGGGGAATGAGCAGTTCTTC
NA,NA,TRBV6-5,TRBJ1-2,CASRRDEGSYTF,TGTGCCAGCAGGCGTGATGAAGGGAGCTACACCTTC
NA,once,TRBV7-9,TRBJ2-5,CASSPRTSWTQYF,TGTGCCAGCAGCCCCCGGACCAGTTGGACCCAGTACTTC
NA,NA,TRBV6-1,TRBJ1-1,CATGHNGYTEAFF,TGTGCCACTGGACACAATGGGTACACTGAAGCTTTCTTT
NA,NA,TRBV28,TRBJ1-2,CASSPADYGYTF,TGTGCCAGCAGTCCCGCGGACTATGGCTACACCTTC
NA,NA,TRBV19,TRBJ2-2,CASSENTGELFF,TGTGCCAGTTCGGAGAACACCGGGGAGCTGTTTTTT